The 18 T cell receptor beta chains in this list originate from one sample, sequenced in a study of blood T cell repertoires in COVID-19 (TCRdb year 2020). Library method: the immunoSEQ multiplex PCR assay. TCRdb's version of the immuneACCESS table is confined to in-frame rearrangements and falls short of the full clone set. An unresolved V gene accounts for under half of the shortfall where checked; the remainder is of unknown origin. The sample has around 25,000 clones on record, approximately 88% of them singletons. The ten most abundant clones make up 7% to 8% of the sample. The sequencing input was peripheral blood. These receptors all stem from a woman between 45 and 65 years old with active COVID-19.

The V and J genes are TRBV5-1 and TRBJ2-3, with 8 positions matching TRBD2. The germline V gene has CDR1 SGHRS and CDR2 YFSETQ. Unmatched junction bases numbered 7, after V lost 4 bases and J lost 3 bases. This CDR3 has 15 residues. CDR3 residues: CASSEAGDRTDTQYF. The CDR3 bases are TGCGCCAGCAGCGAAGCGGGAGACCGGACAGATACGCAGTATTTT. Full variable domain (rest looked up from reference TRBV5-1 and TRBJ2-3): KAGVTQTPRYLIKTRGQQVTLSCSPISGHRSVSWYQQTPGQGLQFLFEYFSETQRNKGNFPGRFSGRQFSNSRSEMNVSTLELGDSALYLCASSEAGDRTDTQYFGPGTRLTVL.

This chain links TRBV18 with TRBJ1-1, with TRBD1 matching 7 bases. The CDR3 length is 14 residues. Germline CDR1 is KGHSH and CDR2 is LQKENI. Trimming cost V 5 bases and J 0 bases; bases outside gene matches: 3. CDR3 in DNA: TGTGCCAGCTCATTAGACAGGGTGAACACTGAAGCTTTCTTT. Protein sequence: CASSLDRVNTEAFF.

The chain is built from TRBV5-1 and TRBJ2-7, with TRBD2 matching over 8 bases. Germline CDR1 SGHRS, CDR2 YFSETQ. This CDR3 has 17 amino acids. After removal of 4 bases from V and 4 bases from J, the junction contained 16 bases not matched to a gene. CDR3 sequence (DNA): TGCGCCAGCAGCCATCCTAGCGGGCCCGACACCCTATACGAGCAGTACTTC. It specifies CASSHPSGPDTLYEQYF.

This clone was counted only a few times. The rearrangement joins TRBV6-1 to TRBJ1-2, with 10 bases identical to TRBD1. The CDR3 covers 16 residues. CDR1 is MNHNS and CDR2 is SASEGT in the germline V gene. J lost 3 bases, V lost 4 bases, and 8 bases had no gene match. The CDR3 DNA reads TGTGCCAGCAGTGGCCCCCGGGACAGGGGACACTATGGCTACACCTTC. As protein: CASSGPRDRGHYGYTF.

V is TRBV2 and J is TRBJ2-1, with TRBD2 matching over 8 bases. V shed 7 bases and J 4 bases; nucleotides not matched to a gene: 6. There are 14 residues in the CDR3. Germline loops: CDR1 SNHLY, CDR2 FYNNEI. The CDR3 nucleotides are TGTGCCAGCACGGTTAGCGGGGAGTACAATGAGCAGTTCTTC. Its protein product is CASTVSGEYNEQFF.

This chain joins TRBV5-1 and TRBJ1-5, with no clear D. The CDR3 is made up of 14 amino acids. Per the germline V gene, CDR1 is SGHRS and CDR2 is YFSETQ. V was clipped by 4 bases and J by 3 bases, with 11 bases between them. The chain's CDR3 is CASSPEGINQPQHF. CDR3 coding DNA: TGCGCCAGCAGCCCCGAGGGCATCAATCAGCCCCAGCATTTT.

The chain has TRBV29-1 and TRBJ2-1, with 10 nucleotides matching TRBD1. The germline V gene has CDR1 SQVTM and CDR2 ANQGSEA. The CDR3 extends over 18 amino acids. V lost 5 bases and J lost 0; bases outside the gene matches: 13. This CDR3 reads CSVKGQGSGASSYNEQFF. The CDR3 DNA follows: TGCAGCGTTAAGGGACAGGGGAGCGGTGCGAGCTCCTACAATGAGCAGTTCTTC.

This chain connects TRBV10-3 to TRBJ2-2; 13 bases match TRBD2. CDR3 length: 16 amino acids. V was clipped by 10 bases and J by 1 base; unmatched bases: 6. Germline lookup yields CDR1 ENHRY and CDR2 SYGVKD. The chain's CDR3 is CATTGLAGLNTGELFF. Written as DNA, the CDR3 is TGTGCCACGACGGGACTAGCGGGGCTGAACACCGGGGAGCTGTTTTTT.

This chain links TRBV28 with TRBJ2-7; 7 positions agree with TRBD1. There are 16 residues in the CDR3. From germline, CDR1 is MDHEN and CDR2 SYDVKM. J gave up 2 bases and V 5 bases, and 12 bases lay outside the gene matches. CDR3 in DNA: TGTGCCAGCAGTACCCGACAGGGTCCTTTCACCTACGAGCAGTACTTC. Its protein product is CASSTRQGPFTYEQYF.

The chain uses TRBV2 and TRBJ2-3; no reliable D call. The ends were cut back, 6 bases at V and 2 bases at J, with 6 bases in the middle. In germline, CDR1 is SNHLY, CDR2 FYNNEI. This CDR3 spans 12 amino acids. CDR3 sequence: CASRQTTDTQYF. In nucleotides, the CDR3 is TGTGCCAGCAGACAGACCACAGATACGCAGTATTTT.

The chain employs TRBV12-3 or TRBV12-4 and TRBJ2-7; D is perhaps TRBD2 (6 bases). V was cut by 3 bases and J by 3 bases, with 9 bases left in between. This CDR3 has 13 residues. The CDR3 coding sequence is TGTGCCAGCAGTTTTGGAGGGGACTACGAGCAGTACTTC. Protein: CASSFGGDYEQYF.

CDR3 nucleotides: TGTGCCAGCAGCCCGGTGGGCGGGACCTCCTACGAGCAGTACTTC. This sequence encodes CASSPVGGTSYEQYF. J is TRBJ2-7 and V is TRBV5-6, with D possibly TRBD2 on 6 matching bases. V gave up 4 bases and J gave up 0 bases, with 14 bases separating them. This CDR3 region has 15 residues. The germline V gene encodes CDR1 SGHDT and CDR2 YYEEEE.

The chain couples TRBV28 to TRBJ2-3; 7 nucleotides match TRBD2. The V gene end was trimmed by 6 bases and the J gene end by 3 bases; junction bases not matched to a gene: 6. The germline CDR1 and CDR2 sequences are MDHEN and SYDVKM. This CDR3 is built from 14 residues. The CDR3 DNA follows: TGTGCCAGCAGGGCGGGAGTAAGGACAGATACGCAGTATTTT. Its protein product is CASRAGVRTDTQYF.

This clone was detected only a few times. The genes are TRBV7-9 and TRBJ2-3; 11 nucleotides line up with TRBD1. CDR3 size: 16 residues. The V segment lost 5 bases and the J segment 4 bases; nucleotides outside the gene matches: 8. Germline values: CDR1 SEHNR, CDR2 FQNEAQ (reference sequence). CDR3 DNA sequence: TGTGCCAGCAGCCCCCCGGGACAGGGGGTAGCAGATACGCAGTATTTT. As protein: CASSPPGQGVADTQYF.

This chain uses TRBV19 with TRBJ1-6; no firm D call. The CDR3 is 13 amino acids. Germline loops: CDR1 LNHDA, CDR2 SQIVND (reference sequence). V gave up 1 base and J gave up 7 bases, with 5 bases separating them. This CDR3 is CASSIGRNSPLHF. Here the CDR3 DNA reads TGTGCCAGTAGTATAGGGAGAAATTCACCCCTCCACTTT.

This clone was counted a single time. The CDR3 is CASTLTEANYGYTF. In DNA, the CDR3 is TGTGCCAGTACCCTGACAGAGGCTAACTATGGCTACACCTTC. The chain carries TRBV19 and TRBJ1-2, with D possibly matching TRBD1 (5 bases). Germline V gene lookup returns CDR1 LNHDA and CDR2 SQIVND (reference sequence). V lost 7 bases, J lost 0 bases, and 12 bases lay in between. The CDR3 is made up of 14 amino acids.

This clone has a single count. J is TRBJ2-1 and V is TRBV5-1; the match to TRBD1 covers 7 bases. With V trimmed by 4 bases and J by 1 base, 8 bases remained unmatched. This CDR3 has 16 residues. Germline V gene lookup returns CDR1 SGHRS and CDR2 YFSETQ. CDR3 sequence: CASSKDRPGSYNEQFF. CDR3 nucleotides: TGCGCCAGCAGCAAGGACAGGCCGGGATCCTACAATGAGCAGTTCTTC. Complete variable domain (other parts from reference TRBV5-1 and TRBJ2-1): KAGVTQTPRYLIKTRGQQVTLSCSPISGHRSVSWYQQTPGQGLQFLFEYFSETQRNKGNFPGRFSGRQFSNSRSEMNVSTLELGDSALYLCASSKDRPGSYNEQFFGPGTRLTVL.

The chain joins TRBV11-3 to TRBJ2-5; 8 nucleotides match TRBD2. The CDR3 has 15 amino acids. Germline CDR1 SGHNT, CDR2 YENEEA. J was trimmed by 5 bases and V by 8 bases; bases with no gene match: 13. The CDR3 nucleotides read TGTGCCAGCTGCCTCGGGGGGGGTGGGATGGAGACCCAGTACTTC. Encoded protein: CASCLGGGGMETQYF. The full variable domain, completed using reference TRBV11-3 and TRBJ2-5, is EAGVVQSPRYKIIEKKQPVAFWCNPISGHNTLYWYLQNLGQGPELLIRYENEEAVDDSQLPKDRFSAERLKGVDSTLKIQPAELGDSAVYLCASCLGGGGMETQYFGPGTRLLVL.